This entry concerns a single T cell receptor beta chain. The entry originates in a study of technical replicates of blood from a few donors. The length of the CDR3 is 13 residues. Germline V gives CDR1 SGHVS, CDR2 FQNEAQ. V was trimmed by 5 bases and J by 7 bases, leaving 14 bases between them. Clones were sequenced by immunoSEQ multiplex PCR, and TCRdb holds only the in-frame ones, with some missing. The sample includes 70,000 or so clones, over 95% of them seen just once. The clonotype comes from a human donor in good health. V is TRBV7-8 and J is TRBJ1-1, with D unclear. The sample consisted of T cells isolated from PBMCs. Written as DNA, the CDR3 is TGTGCCAGCAGCCTGACGGGTGTCGGTGAAGCTTTCTTT. Translating gives CASSLTGVGEAFF.